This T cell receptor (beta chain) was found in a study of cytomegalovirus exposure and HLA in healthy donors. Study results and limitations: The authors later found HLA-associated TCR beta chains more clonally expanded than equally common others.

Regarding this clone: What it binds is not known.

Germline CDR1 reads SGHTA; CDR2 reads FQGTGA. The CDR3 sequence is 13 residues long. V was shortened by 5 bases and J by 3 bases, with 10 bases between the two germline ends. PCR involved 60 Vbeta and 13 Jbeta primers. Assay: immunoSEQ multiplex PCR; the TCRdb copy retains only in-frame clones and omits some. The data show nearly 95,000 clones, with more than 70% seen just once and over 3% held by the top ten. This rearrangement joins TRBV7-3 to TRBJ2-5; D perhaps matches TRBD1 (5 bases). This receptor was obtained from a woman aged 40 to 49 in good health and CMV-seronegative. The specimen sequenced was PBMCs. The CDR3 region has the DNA TGTGCCAGCAGCCTTGGGGCGGAAGAGACCCAGTACTTC. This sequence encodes CASSLGAEETQYF.